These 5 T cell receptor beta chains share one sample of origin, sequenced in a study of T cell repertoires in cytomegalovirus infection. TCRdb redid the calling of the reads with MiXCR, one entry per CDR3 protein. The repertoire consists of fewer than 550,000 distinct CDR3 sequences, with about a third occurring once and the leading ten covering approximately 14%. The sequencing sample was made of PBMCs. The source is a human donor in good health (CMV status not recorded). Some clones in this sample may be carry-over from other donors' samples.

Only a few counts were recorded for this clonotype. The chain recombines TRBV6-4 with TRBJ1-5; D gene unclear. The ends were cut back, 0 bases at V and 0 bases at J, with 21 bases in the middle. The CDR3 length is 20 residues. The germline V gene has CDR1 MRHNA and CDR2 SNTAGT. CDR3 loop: CASSDSMAVGLQNSNQPQHF. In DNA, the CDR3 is TGTGCCAGCAGTGACTCGATGGCTGTTGGTTTACAGAATAGCAATCAGCCCCAGCATTTT.

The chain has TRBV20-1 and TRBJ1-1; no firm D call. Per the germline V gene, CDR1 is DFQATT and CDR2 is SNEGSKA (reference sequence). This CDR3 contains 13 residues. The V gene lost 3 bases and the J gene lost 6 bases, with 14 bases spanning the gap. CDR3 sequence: CSASTPGKPEAFF. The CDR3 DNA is TGCAGTGCTAGCACTCCGGGCAAACCTGAAGCTTTCTTT.

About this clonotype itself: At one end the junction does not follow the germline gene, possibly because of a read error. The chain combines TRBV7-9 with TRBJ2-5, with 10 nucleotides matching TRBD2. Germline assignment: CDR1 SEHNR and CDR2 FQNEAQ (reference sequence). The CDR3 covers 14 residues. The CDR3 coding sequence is TGTGCCATCAGCTCCGGACTAGCGGAAGAGACCCAGTACTTC. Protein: CAISSGLAEETQYF. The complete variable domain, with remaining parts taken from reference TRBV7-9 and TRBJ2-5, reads DTGVSQNPRHKITKRGQNVTFRCDPISEHNRLYWYRQTLGQGPEFLTYFQNEAQLEKSRLLSDRFSAERPKGSFSTLEIQRTEQGDSAMYLCAISSGLAEETQYFGPGTRLLVL.

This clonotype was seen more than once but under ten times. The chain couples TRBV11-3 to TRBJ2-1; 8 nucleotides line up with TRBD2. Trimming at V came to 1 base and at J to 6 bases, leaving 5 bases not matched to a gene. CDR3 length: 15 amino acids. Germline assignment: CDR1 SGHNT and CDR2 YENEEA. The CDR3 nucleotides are TGTGCCAGCAGCTTAGCACCGGGGGGGCCCAATGAGCAGTTCTTC. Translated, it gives CASSLAPGGPNEQFF. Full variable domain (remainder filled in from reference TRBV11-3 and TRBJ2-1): EAGVVQSPRYKIIEKKQPVAFWCNPISGHNTLYWYLQNLGQGPELLIRYENEEAVDDSQLPKDRFSAERLKGVDSTLKIQPAELGDSAVYLCASSLAPGGPNEQFFGPGTRLTVL.

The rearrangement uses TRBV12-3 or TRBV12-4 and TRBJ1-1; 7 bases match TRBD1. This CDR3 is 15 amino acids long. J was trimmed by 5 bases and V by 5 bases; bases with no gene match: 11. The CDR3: CASSPQEGARTEAFF. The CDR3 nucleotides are TGTGCCAGCAGTCCACAGGAGGGGGCGAGAACTGAAGCTTTCTTT.